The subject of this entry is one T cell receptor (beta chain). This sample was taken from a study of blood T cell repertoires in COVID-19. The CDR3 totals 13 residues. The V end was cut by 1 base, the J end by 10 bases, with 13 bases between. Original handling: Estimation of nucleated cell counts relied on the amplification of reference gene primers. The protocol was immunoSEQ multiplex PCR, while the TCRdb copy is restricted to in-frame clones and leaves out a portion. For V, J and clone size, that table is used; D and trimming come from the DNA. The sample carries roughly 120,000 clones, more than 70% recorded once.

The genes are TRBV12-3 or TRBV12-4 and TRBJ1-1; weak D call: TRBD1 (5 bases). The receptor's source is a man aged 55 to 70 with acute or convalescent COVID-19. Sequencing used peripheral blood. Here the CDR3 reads CASSLGGGGTAFF. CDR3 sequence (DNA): TGTGCCAGCAGTTTAGGGGGCGGGGGTACAGCTTTCTTT.